The 13 T cell receptor beta chains in this list originate from one sample, sequenced in a study of T-cell reconstitution after alpha-beta-depleted transplantation in children (dated by TCRdb to about 2016). Libraries were built with PCR. The data were produced on an Illumina HiSeq 2500. TCR library preparation used molecular barcoding, with unique molecular identifiers applied to normalize quantification of the TCRbeta repertoire. Using fastp at Q25 and MiXCR, TCRdb reprocessed the public reads and kept productive beta chains. Identical CDR3 proteins give one entry, which carries the most common genes and DNA. This sample gives over 150,000 distinct CDR3 sequences in total; more than 6.5% of them show up just once. The top ten clonotypes cover 3% of the sample. The sequencing here drew on PBMCs from the stem cell graft donor, taken from the stem cell graft. These TCRs come from a human donor who donated a stem cell graft to a child with Wiskott-Aldrich syndrome.

This clonotype was counted only a few times. The chain links TRBV5-1 to TRBJ2-5; 9 bases are shared with TRBD2. Germline loops: CDR1 SGHRS, CDR2 YFSETQ. V lost 0 bases to trimming and J lost 4 bases; unmatched junction nucleotides: 4. The CDR3 runs to 15 residues. The CDR3 DNA is TGCGCCAGCAGCTTGGGGCTAGCGGGGCTAGAGACCCAGTACTTC. Protein product: CASSLGLAGLETQYF.

The chain links TRBV7-9 to TRBJ1-2; 9 bases match TRBD1. Germline-derived CDR1 and CDR2 are SEHNR and FQNEAQ (reference sequence). The CDR3 is made up of 17 amino acids. V trimming: 3 bases; J trimming: 8 bases; junction bases outside the gene matches: 16. CDR3 DNA sequence: TGTGCCAGCAGCTTCCATCGAGGACAGGGGATAGACGTCGGCTACACCTTC. Translation: CASSFHRGQGIDVGYTF.

Many counts were recorded for this clonotype. V and J are TRBV12-3 or TRBV12-4 and TRBJ2-1; 9 nucleotides align to TRBD1. This CDR3 is 16 amino acids long. With 6 bases clipped from V and 6 bases from J, the junction kept 12 bases outside the gene matches. The CDR3 region is CASSVMRTGAANEQFF. For the CDR3, the DNA is TGTGCCAGCAGCGTCATGAGGACAGGGGCGGCCAATGAGCAGTTCTTC.

This chain connects TRBV5-1 to TRBJ2-3; TRBD2 might be the D (6 bases). V lost 5 bases to trimming and J lost 0 bases, with 7 bases between them. This CDR3 comprises 13 residues. CDR1 and CDR2 (germline): SGHRS, YFSETQ. Here the CDR3 DNA reads TGCGCCAGCAGAGGACTAAGCACAGATACGCAGTATTTT. It translates to CASRGLSTDTQYF.

The genes are TRBV11-2 and TRBJ2-7, with 10 bases lining up with TRBD1. The CDR3 is 15 residues long. V gave up 2 bases and J gave up 3 bases; unmatched junction bases: 4. Germline CDR1 is SGHAT and CDR2 is FQNNGV. The CDR3 reads CASSLPGTGVYEQYF. The CDR3, as DNA: TGTGCCAGCAGCTTACCCGGGACAGGGGTCTACGAGCAGTACTTC.

The chain joins TRBV3-1 to TRBJ2-2; D not resolved. Germline CDR1 is LGHDT and CDR2 is YNNKEL (reference sequence). Trimming cost V 3 bases and J 7 bases, with 15 bases left between them. The CDR3 spans 15 residues. CDR3 loop: CASSQVGGKSGELFF. As DNA, the CDR3 is TGTGCCAGCAGCCAGGTCGGTGGGAAGAGCGGGGAGCTGTTTTTT.

There are many counts of this clonotype. The chain recombines TRBV5-5 with TRBJ1-2, with D uncertain. Per germline, CDR1 SGHKS and CDR2 YYEKEE (reference sequence). The CDR3 spans 12 residues. Trimming took 4 bases from V and 5 from J, leaving 9 bases between them. The DNA for the CDR3 is TGTGCCAGCAGCGCGGGATGGTATGGCTACACCTTC. Residues: CASSAGWYGYTF.

The gene calls are TRBV11-2 and TRBJ1-2; 7 bases match TRBD1. The germline V gene has CDR1 SGHAT and CDR2 FQNNGV. This CDR3 has 15 residues. J was trimmed by 8 bases and V by 7 bases; bases with no gene match: 16. CDR3 region: CASTRDRDRAKGYTF. Written as DNA, the CDR3 is TGTGCCAGCACTCGAGACAGAGACAGGGCTAAAGGCTACACCTTC.

The chain carries TRBV4-2 and TRBJ1-2; D uncertain. V was cut by 4 bases and J by 7 bases, with 13 bases left in between. The length of the CDR3 is 13 residues. Germline V gives CDR1 LGHNA, CDR2 YNFKEQ. CDR3 nucleotides: TGTGCCAGCAGCCCCGTGTTAAGTGGTGGCTACACCTTC. The encoded protein is CASSPVLSGGYTF.

This clonotype has ten or more counts. The chain is built from TRBV10-3 and TRBJ2-1; 11 bases agree with TRBD2. CDR1 ENHRY and CDR2 SYGVKD come from the germline V gene. CDR3 length: 19 residues. V shed 6 bases, J shed 0 bases, and the junction held 13 bases outside the gene matches. DNA of the CDR3: TGTGCCATCAGGGGGGGCCTAGCGGGAGGTCGAAGCTCCTACAATGAGCAGTTCTTC. Protein sequence: CAIRGGLAGGRSSYNEQFF.

This clonotype appeared a few times. The chain recombines TRBV19 with TRBJ2-1; 10 nucleotides match TRBD2. CDR3 length equals 18 residues. The germline V gene has CDR1 LNHDA and CDR2 SQIVND (reference sequence). V trimming: 6 bases; J trimming: 4 bases; junction bases outside the gene matches: 15. The CDR3 here is CASSPVASGSLGYNEQFF. DNA for the CDR3: TGTGCCAGTAGCCCGGTCGCTAGCGGGAGTCTTGGGTACAATGAGCAGTTCTTC.

The chain combines TRBV23-1 with TRBJ1-5; D call uncertain. TRBV23-1 belongs to the ORF category, with a function that is uncertain. The V and J ends lost 0 bases and 7 bases respectively, with 7 bases between them. CDR3 length: 13 residues. The CDR3 DNA reads TGCGCCAGCAGTCAATCTCGCCAACAGCCCCAGCATTTT. This encodes CASSQSRQQPQHF.

This clonotype was recorded at least ten times. The chain links TRBV4-3 to TRBJ2-1; 7 nucleotides agree with TRBD1. With 3 bases clipped from V and 9 bases from J, the junction kept 11 bases outside the gene matches. This CDR3 is 15 amino acids long. Germline V lookup: CDR1 LGHNA, CDR2 YSLEER. The CDR3 DNA sequence: TGCGCCAGCAGCCAGGAGGCCAGGGGGAGCGGTGAGCAGTTCTTC. This sequence encodes CASSQEARGSGEQFF.